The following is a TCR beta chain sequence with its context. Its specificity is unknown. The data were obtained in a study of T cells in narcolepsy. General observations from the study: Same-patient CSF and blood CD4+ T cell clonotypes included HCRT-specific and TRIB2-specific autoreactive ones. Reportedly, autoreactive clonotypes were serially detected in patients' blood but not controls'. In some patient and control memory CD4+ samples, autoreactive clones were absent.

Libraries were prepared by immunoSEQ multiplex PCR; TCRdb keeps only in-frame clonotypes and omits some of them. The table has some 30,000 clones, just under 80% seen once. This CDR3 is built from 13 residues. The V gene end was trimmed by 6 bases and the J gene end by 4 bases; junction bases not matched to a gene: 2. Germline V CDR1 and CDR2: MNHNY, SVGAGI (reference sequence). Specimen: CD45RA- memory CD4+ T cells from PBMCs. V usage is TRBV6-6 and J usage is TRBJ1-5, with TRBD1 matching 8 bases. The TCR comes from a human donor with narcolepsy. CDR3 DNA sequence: TGTGCCAGCAGCGACAGGGGTAATCAGCCCCAGCATTTT. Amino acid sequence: CASSDRGNQPQHF.